This T cell receptor (beta chain) was observed in a study of T-cell memory formation after mild COVID-19. At the level of the study: TCR clusters were largely donor specific. Regarding the study as a whole: Clones that contracted from day 15 to 85 were balanced CD4/CD8, while later expanders leaned CD4+. Certain responding clones were present in pre-infection memory, suggesting participation of cross-reactive memory.

TCRdb called the 5' RACE reads again in MiXCR, with one record for every CDR3 protein. Altogether 40,000 to 45,000 distinct CDR3 sequences are present, approximately 9.7% being singletons, with the ten largest covering around 11%. V shed 8 bases and J shed 1 base, with 11 bases lying between them. Germline CDR1 is KGHDR and CDR2 is SFDVKD. The CDR3 sequence is 14 residues long. Ten or more counts support this clonotype. Its specificity is not known. This clonotype originated in an adult woman who had mild COVID-19 (a few samples of this study predate the infection). Cell type and time point are not known. The rearrangement links TRBV24-1 to TRBJ1-5; D unresolved. The sequencing input was PBMCs or a T cell subset sorted from them (not recorded which). This CDR3 is CATTPDGSNQPQHF. CDR3 DNA: TGTGCCACCACTCCCGACGGAAGCAATCAGCCCCAGCATTTT.